The text below deals with one T cell receptor beta chain. Each participant's cohort was designated according to participant-reported clinical history. These data come from a study of blood T cell repertoires in COVID-19. Study information: Material from acute and convalescent COVID-19 was sourced from the United States, Italy and Spain. PBMCs, B-cell-depleted T cells, or T cells were the source of the cDNA or gDNA that made up the material.

This CDR3 contains 15 residues. V lost 2 bases, J lost 3 bases, and 11 bases lay in between. Germline V gene data show CDR1 as MDHEN and CDR2 as SYDVKM. Sequencing was performed with immunoSEQ multiplex PCR; in TCRdb, only in-frame clones are kept and a portion is missing. The sample holds approximately 200,000 clones, roughly 84% seen once. This TCR came from a man aged 25-45 years in a cohort exposed to, infected with or recovered from COVID-19 (not recorded which). Sequencing was carried out using PBMCs or T cells enriched from blood (not recorded which). V is TRBV28 and J is TRBJ1-5; D remains ambiguous. The CDR3, as DNA: TGTGCCAGCAGTTTAATAGCTGCGGCCAATCAGCCCCAGCATTTT. Translating gives CASSLIAAANQPQHF.